Listed below are T cell receptor beta chains from one sample, sequenced in a study of blood T cell repertoires in COVID-19. Some clones are missing from TCRdb's copy, which holds only in-frame ones; the method was immunoSEQ multiplex PCR. The sample lists 100,000 or so clones, roughly 80% occurring once. Sequenced material: peripheral blood. These receptors came from a woman aged 70-85 years with acute or convalescent COVID-19. Each CDR3 is given without its conserved first and last residue. The order of the fields is V gene, J gene, CDR3 length, CDR3 protein.

v_call: TRBV7-9
j_call: TRBJ1-1
cdr3_length: 11
cdr3_aa: ASSLGQNTEAF

v_call: TRBV7-9
j_call: TRBJ1-6
cdr3_length: 14
cdr3_aa: ASSLGGEGARSPLH

v_call: TRBV27
j_call: TRBJ2-2
cdr3_length: 12
cdr3_aa: ASRELVRGGELF

v_call: TRBV18
j_call: TRBJ2-7
cdr3_length: 12
cdr3_aa: ASSLMEGANEQY

v_call: TRBV3-1/TRBV3-2
j_call: TRBJ2-7
cdr3_length: 14
cdr3_aa: ASSQDLGRALYEQY

v_call: TRBV5-1
j_call: TRBJ2-7
cdr3_length: 12
cdr3_aa: ASSSNRGPYEQY

v_call: TRBV4-1
j_call: TRBJ2-7
cdr3_length: 16
cdr3_aa: ASSQEGSGGVLSYEQY

v_call: TRBV28
j_call: TRBJ1-5
cdr3_length: 14
cdr3_aa: ASSPSLGHGNQPQH

v_call: TRBV7-9
j_call: TRBJ1-2
cdr3_length: 11
cdr3_aa: ASSLVQDYGYT

v_call: TRBV9
j_call: TRBJ2-3
cdr3_length: 9
cdr3_aa: ASSIGDTQY

v_call: TRBV18
j_call: TRBJ1-5
cdr3_length: 13
cdr3_aa: ASSPGQGGNQPQH

v_call: TRBV5-4
j_call: TRBJ1-2
cdr3_length: 14
cdr3_aa: ASSFKSGAGDYGYT

v_call: TRBV19
j_call: TRBJ2-3
cdr3_length: 13
cdr3_aa: ASRSTGASTDTQY

v_call: TRBV30
j_call: TRBJ1-5
cdr3_length: 11
cdr3_aa: AWSSDRTTPQH

v_call: TRBV6-5
j_call: TRBJ1-4
cdr3_length: 11
cdr3_aa: ASSRGTGEKLF

v_call: TRBV27
j_call: TRBJ1-2
cdr3_length: 11
cdr3_aa: ASSRDRTSGYT